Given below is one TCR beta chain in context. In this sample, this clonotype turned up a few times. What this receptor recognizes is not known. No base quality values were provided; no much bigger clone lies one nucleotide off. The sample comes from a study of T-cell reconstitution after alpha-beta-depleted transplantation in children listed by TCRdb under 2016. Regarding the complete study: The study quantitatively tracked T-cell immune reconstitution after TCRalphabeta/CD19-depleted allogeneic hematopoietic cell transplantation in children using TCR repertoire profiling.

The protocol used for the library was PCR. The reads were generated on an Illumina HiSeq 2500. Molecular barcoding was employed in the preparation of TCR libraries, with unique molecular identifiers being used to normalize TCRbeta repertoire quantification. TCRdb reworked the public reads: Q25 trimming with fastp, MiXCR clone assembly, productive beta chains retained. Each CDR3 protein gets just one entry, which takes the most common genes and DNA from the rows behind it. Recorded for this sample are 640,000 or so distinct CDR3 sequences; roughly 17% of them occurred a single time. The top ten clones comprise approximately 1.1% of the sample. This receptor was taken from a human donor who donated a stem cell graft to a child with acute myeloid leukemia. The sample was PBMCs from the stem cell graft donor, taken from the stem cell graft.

CDR3 loop: CASSLGSPNEQFF. The nucleotide sequence is TGCGCCAGCAGCTTGGGGAGCCCCAATGAGCAGTTCTTC. The rearrangement joined TRBV5-1 to TRBJ2-1; too little of a D gene remains to name it. The germline ends are 7 bases apart after V is trimmed by 0 bases and J by 6 bases. The germline V gene provides CDR1 SGHRS and CDR2 YFSETQ. The CDR3 starts with the cysteine, ends with the phenylalanine, and has 13 residues. Kept here is only the CDR3 DNA, which spans 39 bases and is read in frame from base 1.